Following are 4 T cell receptor beta chains from one sample sequenced in a study of post-analysis software for immune sequencing data. Sequencing libraries made from TCR beta cDNA carried unique molecular identifiers. TCRdb called the PCR reads again in MiXCR, with one record for every CDR3 protein. The table has roughly 540,000 distinct CDR3 sequences, less than 40% seen once; the top ten hold 4.5% to 7.5%. These receptors lack a known antigen. Study-level findings and limits: About 5 TRBV segments were significantly more frequent in patients than in controls. TRBV5-6, TRBV5-1 and TRBV20-1 were among these segments.

The sequencing sample was made of blood. These receptor sequences come from a girl aged 2-17 years with multiple sclerosis.

This clonotype was counted only a few times. V gene TRBV7-2 combines with J gene TRBJ1-4; TRBD1 matches 9 bases. With V trimmed by 5 bases and J by 4 bases, 5 bases remained unmatched. CDR3 length: 15 amino acids. Germline assignment: CDR1 SGHTA and CDR2 FQGNSA. This CDR3 is CASSRRQGGNEKLFF. The CDR3 DNA sequence: TGTGCCAGCAGCAGGCGACAGGGGGGTAATGAAAAACTGTTTTTT.

This clonotype was seen a few times. The chain is built from TRBV4-1 and TRBJ2-3; D call uncertain. Between the trimmed V and J ends, which lost 8 bases and 6 bases, there was a span of 12 bases. This CDR3 comprises 12 residues. The germline V gene encodes CDR1 MGHRA and CDR2 YSYEKL. CDR3 sequence reads: CASGKAFDTQYF. The CDR3 DNA sequence: TGCGCCAGCGGGAAGGCGTTCGATACGCAGTATTTT.

The rearrangement links TRBV7-9 to TRBJ2-5; D may correspond to TRBD1 or TRBD2 (5 bases each). CDR3 length: 14 amino acids. Germline values: CDR1 SEHNR, CDR2 FQNEAQ (reference sequence). Trimming stripped 7 bases from V and 0 bases from J, with 12 bases between. Here the CDR3 DNA reads TGTGCCAGCATCCTGGGGACCCACCAAGAGACCCAGTACTTC. Amino acid sequence: CASILGTHQETQYF. The variable domain in full, completed from reference TRBV7-9 and TRBJ2-5, reads DTGVSQNPRHKITKRGQNVTFRCDPISEHNRLYWYRQTLGQGPEFLTYFQNEAQLEKSRLLSDRFSAERPKGSFSTLEIQRTEQGDSAMYLCASILGTHQETQYFGPGTRLLVL.

This chain's CDR3 is CASSLFFSTDTQYF. The CDR3 DNA reads TGTGCCAGCAGCTTATTTTTTAGCACAGATACGCAGTATTTT. This sequence joins TRBV7-2 and TRBJ2-3; D remains unclear. V dropped 2 bases and J dropped 0 bases, with 6 bases sitting between them. The germline CDR1 and CDR2 sequences are SGHTA and FQGNSA. The CDR3 has 14 amino acids. The full variable domain, rest sourced from reference TRBV7-2 and TRBJ2-3, is GAGVSQSPSNKVTEKGKDVELRCDPISGHTALYWYRQSLGQGLEFLIYFQGNSAPDKSGLPSDRFSAERTGGSVSTLTIQRTQQEDSAVYLCASSLFFSTDTQYFGPGTRLTVL.